This T cell receptor (beta chain) was captured in a study of T-cell reconstitution after alpha-beta-depleted transplantation in children. This clonotype occurred a few times. V was cut by 8 bases and J by 5 bases, with 16 bases left in between. The CDR3 runs 13 residues. Per the germline V gene, CDR1 is SGHRS and CDR2 is YFSETQ. Library preparation (for TCRbeta) was performed with unique molecular identifiers. TCRdb re-called the PCR reads through MiXCR, storing one row per CDR3 protein. This sample yields more than 450,000 distinct CDR3 sequences, of which 15% to 20% are seen a single time; about 3.1% belongs to the top ten.

Sequencing used PBMCs from the stem cell graft donor, obtained from the stem cell graft. V usage is TRBV5-1 and J usage is TRBJ2-5; perhaps TRBD1 as D (5 bases). The receptor was isolated from a human donor who donated a stem cell graft to a child with acute lymphoblastic leukemia. In DNA, the CDR3 is TGCGCCAGTAATGGTGGCAGGGTCGAGACCCAGTACTTC. As protein: CASNGGRVETQYF.